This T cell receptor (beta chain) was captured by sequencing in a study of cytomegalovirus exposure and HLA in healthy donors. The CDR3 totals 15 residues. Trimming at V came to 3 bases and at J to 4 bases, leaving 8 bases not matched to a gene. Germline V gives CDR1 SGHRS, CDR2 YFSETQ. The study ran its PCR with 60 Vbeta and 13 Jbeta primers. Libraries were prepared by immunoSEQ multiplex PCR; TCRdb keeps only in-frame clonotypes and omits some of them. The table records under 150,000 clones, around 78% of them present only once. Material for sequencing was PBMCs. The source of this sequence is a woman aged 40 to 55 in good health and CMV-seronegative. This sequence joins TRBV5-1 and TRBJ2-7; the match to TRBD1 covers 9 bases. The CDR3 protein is CASSWTSQGAYEQYF. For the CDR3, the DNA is TGCGCCAGCAGCTGGACTTCACAGGGGGCTTACGAGCAGTACTTC.